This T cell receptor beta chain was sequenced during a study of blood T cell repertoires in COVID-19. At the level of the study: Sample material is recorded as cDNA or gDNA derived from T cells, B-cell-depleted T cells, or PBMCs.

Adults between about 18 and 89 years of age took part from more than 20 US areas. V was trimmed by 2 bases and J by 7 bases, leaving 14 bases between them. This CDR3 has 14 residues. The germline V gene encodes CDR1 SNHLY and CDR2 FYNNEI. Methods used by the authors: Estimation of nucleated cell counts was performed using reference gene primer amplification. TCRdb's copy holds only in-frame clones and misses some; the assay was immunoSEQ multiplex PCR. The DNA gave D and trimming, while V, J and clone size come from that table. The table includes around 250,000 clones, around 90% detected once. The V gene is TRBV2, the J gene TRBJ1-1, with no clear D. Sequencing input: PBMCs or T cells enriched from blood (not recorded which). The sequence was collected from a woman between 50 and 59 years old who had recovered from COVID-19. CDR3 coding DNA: TGTGCCAGCAGTGAAAGTTCTCGTACAGTTGAAGCTTTCTTT. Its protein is CASSESSRTVEAFF.